Presented here are 9 T cell receptor beta chains from one specimen sequenced in a study of prognosis after radiotherapy for stage I lung cancer. CDR3 of TCR beta was amplified from genomic DNA via a two-round multiplex PCR. First-round PCR amplification was performed with primers specific to each TRBV and TRBJ gene. TCRdb reprocessed the multiplex PCR reads with MiXCR, giving one entry per CDR3 protein. The data show 25,000 to 35,000 distinct CDR3 sequences, about 33% seen once. This material consisted of PBMCs, taken before or after stereotactic body radiation therapy (not recorded which). The receptor set was obtained from a donor aged 50 or older with non-small cell lung cancer.

The genes are TRBV27 and TRBJ2-1, with 16 bases aligning to TRBD2. CDR3 length: 17 amino acids. CDR1 and CDR2 (germline): MNHEY, SMNVEV (reference sequence). The V and J ends lost 7 bases and 9 bases, in that order; junction bases with no gene match: 12. The CDR3 DNA reads as TGTGCCAGCATTTCACAGGCAGGGACTAGCGGGAGGGTTGAGCAGTTCTTC. Its protein is CASISQAGTSGRVEQFF.

This clonotype has at least ten counts. V usage is TRBV7-9 and J usage is TRBJ1-4; 8 bases agree with TRBD1. Germline CDR1 SEHNR, CDR2 FQNEAQ (reference sequence). The CDR3 is 14 amino acids. V dropped 3 bases and J dropped 8; count of bases not matched to a gene: 5. CDR3 sequence (DNA): TGTGCCAGCAGCTTTGACAGGGGAGGAGAAAAACTGTTTTTT. The encoded protein is CASSFDRGGEKLFF.

There are many counts of this clonotype. With a much larger clone just one base away, this may be a read error. The chain combines TRBV27 with TRBJ2-1, with 9 bases matching TRBD2. Germline CDR1 reads MNHEY; CDR2 reads SMNVEV (reference sequence). The CDR3 is 15 amino acids. The ends lost 3 bases at V and 12 bases at J; junction bases unmatched: 12. In nucleotides, the CDR3 is TGTGCCAGCAGTTTCCATTCTAGCGGGATGGATGGGCAGTTCTTC. The encoded protein is CASSFHSSGMDGQFF.

The gene calls are TRBV28 and TRBJ2-2; no clear D gene. The CDR3 loop spans 14 amino acids. Germline V gene data show CDR1 as MDHEN and CDR2 as SYDVKM. Trimming pared 5 bases from V and 6 bases from J, leaving 13 bases between. The CDR3 coding sequence is TGTGCCAGCAGTGAGTTGCGATCGTCCGGGGAGCTGTTTTTT. This sequence encodes CASSELRSSGELFF.

V and J are TRBV5-1 and TRBJ2-3, with D perhaps TRBD2 (6 bases). V lost 1 base, J lost 7 bases, and 19 bases lay in between. Germline V CDR1 and CDR2: SGHRS, YFSETQ. The CDR3 has 16 amino acids. CDR3 bases: TGCGCCAGCAGCTTGCTGGGATCAGGAGGGGTATATACGCAGTATTTT. It codes for CASSLLGSGGVYTQYF.

CDR3 sequence reads: CASSLGGLGTDTQYF. CDR3 bases: TGTGCCAGCAGCCTAGGAGGGCTGGGCACAGATACGCAGTATTTT. The chain has TRBV6-1 and TRBJ2-3, with D perhaps matching TRBD2 (6 bases). V was cut by 6 bases and J by 1 base, with 14 bases left in between. Per germline, CDR1 MNHNS and CDR2 SASEGT. The CDR3 loop spans 15 amino acids.

This clonotype was counted ten times or more. The genes are TRBV11-3 and TRBJ2-5, with a possible D match to TRBD1 (5 bases). Germline CDR1 and CDR2: SGHNT and YENEEA. V was shortened by 8 bases and J by 0 bases, with 10 bases between the two germline ends. This CDR3 has 13 amino acids. CDR3: CASGDRNQETQYF. As DNA, the CDR3 is TGTGCCAGCGGCGACAGAAACCAAGAGACCCAGTACTTC. The variable domain in full, with the rest retrieved from reference TRBV11-3 and TRBJ2-5, is EAGVVQSPRYKIIEKKQPVAFWCNPISGHNTLYWYLQNLGQGPELLIRYENEEAVDDSQLPKDRFSAERLKGVDSTLKIQPAELGDSAVYLCASGDRNQETQYFGPGTRLLVL.

This clonotype came up many times. V usage is TRBV28 and J usage is TRBJ1-1; D is unclear. Between the trimmed V and J ends, which lost 5 bases and 1 base, there was a span of 8 bases. This CDR3 comprises 13 residues. Looked up from germline, CDR1 is MDHEN and CDR2 is SYDVKM. The CDR3 coding sequence is TGTGCCAGCAGTAAGTTGGAGAACACTGAAGCTTTCTTT. Residues: CASSKLENTEAFF.

The sample holds many counts of this clonotype. The chain employs TRBV14 and TRBJ1-2, with D unclear. Trimming took 5 bases from V and 4 from J, leaving 11 bases between them. Germline V lookup: CDR1 SGHDN, CDR2 FVKESK. This CDR3 has 13 residues. The DNA for the CDR3 is TGTGCCAGCAGCTCGGGGATGACCTATGGCTACACCTTC. It specifies CASSSGMTYGYTF.